The 9 T cell receptor beta chains listed next were all sequenced from one sample in a study of blood T cell repertoires in COVID-19. Sequencing used immunoSEQ multiplex PCR; TCRdb keeps in-frame clones, though not all of them. The sample has about 150,000 clones; roughly 82% are singletons. Input material: peripheral blood. These receptors came from a man between 65 and 85 years old with acute or convalescent COVID-19.

The chain combines TRBV10-3 with TRBJ2-6, with D perhaps matching TRBD1 (6 bases). The V end was cut by 11 bases, the J end by 4 bases, with 12 bases between. CDR1 ENHRY and CDR2 SYGVKD come from the germline V gene. This CDR3 region has 13 residues. The CDR3 sequence is CAASGVGANVLTF. The CDR3 nucleotides are TGTGCCGCCTCAGGGGTGGGGGCCAACGTCCTGACTTTC.

J is TRBJ2-7 and V is TRBV9; D ambiguous. The germline CDR1 and CDR2 sequences are SGDLS and YYNGEE. V dropped 0 bases and J dropped 0 bases, with 7 bases sitting between them. CDR3 length equals 14 residues. In DNA form, the CDR3 reads TGTGCCAGCAGCGTAGACAGCCTCTCCTACGAGCAGTACTTC. Residues: CASSVDSLSYEQYF.

The CDR3 nucleotides are TGTGCCACCAGTGGTGGACAGGGCGTGGAGGAAAAACTGTTTTTT. Amino acids: CATSGGQGVEEKLFF. This chain connects TRBV24-1 to TRBJ1-4; 8 nucleotides align to TRBD1. CDR1 and CDR2 from the germline V gene are KGHDR and SFDVKD. J was trimmed by 8 bases and V by 5 bases; bases with no gene match: 9. CDR3 length: 15 residues.

V usage is TRBV27 and J usage is TRBJ1-5, with TRBD1 matching 8 bases. V dropped 6 bases and J dropped 4; count of bases not matched to a gene: 8. There are 15 residues in the CDR3. Per germline, CDR1 MNHEY and CDR2 SMNVEV (reference sequence). The CDR3 DNA follows: TGTGCCAGCAGAAGAATGGGACAGGCTAATCAGCCCCAGCATTTT. Its protein product is CASRRMGQANQPQHF.

This rearrangement joins TRBV3-1 (or the pseudogene TRBV3-2) to TRBJ2-1; D is unresolved. The germline V gene has CDR1 LGHDT and CDR2 YNNKEL (reference sequence). The CDR3 covers 12 residues. The V and J ends lost 2 bases and 6 bases respectively, with 5 bases between them. The CDR3 sequence: CASSQTFNEQFF. CDR3 bases: TGTGCCAGCAGCCAAACTTTCAATGAGCAGTTCTTC.

The V gene is TRBV5-8, the J gene TRBJ2-1; TRBD2 agrees at 12 bases. Trimming removed 4 bases from V and 4 bases from J; junction bases left unmatched: 3. This CDR3 is built from 15 residues. CDR1 and CDR2 from the germline V gene are SGHTS and YDEGEE. The CDR3 here is CASSIGTSGYNEQFF. For the CDR3, the DNA is TGTGCCAGCAGCATTGGGACTAGCGGGTACAATGAGCAGTTCTTC.

The genes are TRBV27 and TRBJ2-3; 7 bases match TRBD1. Germline V gene data show CDR1 as MNHEY and CDR2 as SMNVEV (reference sequence). Unmatched junction bases numbered 8, after V lost 6 bases and J lost 2 bases. CDR3 length: 15 amino acids. CDR3 protein: CASRPGQYYTDTQYF. CDR3 coding DNA: TGTGCCAGCAGACCGGGACAGTACTACACAGATACGCAGTATTTT.

V and J are TRBV27 and TRBJ2-7; D remains unclear. Germline CDR1 and CDR2: MNHEY and SMNVEV (reference sequence). The CDR3 loop spans 14 amino acids. V shed 3 bases and J shed 3 bases, with 12 bases lying between them. The CDR3 DNA reads TGTGCCAGCAGTTTCTCCCAACCCAGCTACGAGCAGTACTTC. It encodes CASSFSQPSYEQYF.

This chain joins TRBV6-5 and TRBJ1-1; D is unclear. Deletions cut 0 bases from V and 1 base from J, with 12 bases between. CDR1 is MNHEY and CDR2 is SVGAGI in the germline V gene. The CDR3 is made up of 16 amino acids. The DNA for the CDR3 is TGTGCCAGCAGTTACTCGCGGCCTCGCAGGAACACTGAAGCTTTCTTT. The encoded protein is CASSYSRPRRNTEAFF.